Listed here are 31 T cell receptor beta chains from one sample, sequenced in a study of T cells after yellow fever vaccination. From the 5' RACE reads, TCRdb called clonotypes with MiXCR, one entry per CDR3 protein. The sample carries hundreds of thousands of distinct CDR3 sequences, 15% to 20% recorded once. The sequencing used PBMCs, collected before the yellow fever booster vaccination. Source of these receptors: a man younger than 35 who received the YFV17D yellow fever vaccine.

This clonotype was counted many times. The V gene is TRBV6-6, the J gene TRBJ1-1; D is uncertain. In germline, CDR1 is MNHNY, CDR2 SVGAGI (reference sequence). V was cut by 0 bases and J by 6 bases, with 14 bases left in between. The CDR3 runs 15 residues. The CDR3: CASSYSSSGNAEAFF. DNA for the CDR3: TGTGCCAGCAGTTACTCGAGTAGTGGAAACGCTGAAGCTTTCTTT.

V is TRBV7-9 and J is TRBJ2-2, with 7 bases that match TRBD2. The trim removed 4 bases at V and 7 bases at J, leaving 6 bases unmatched. Germline assignment: CDR1 SEHNR and CDR2 FQNEAQ (reference sequence). CDR3 length equals 14 residues. CDR3 loop: CASSSGGGNGELFF. DNA for the CDR3: TGTGCCAGCAGCTCAGGCGGGGGAAACGGGGAGCTGTTTTTT.

A few counts support this clonotype. The chain links TRBV4-2 to TRBJ2-2; TRBD2 matches 9 bases. Germline V CDR1 and CDR2: LGHNA, YNFKEQ. The length of the CDR3 is 17 residues. V was clipped by 3 bases and J by 2 bases; unmatched bases: 7. The CDR3: CASSQTSGEINTGELFF. For the CDR3, the DNA is TGTGCCAGCAGCCAGACTAGCGGAGAAATAAACACCGGGGAGCTGTTTTTT.

This clonotype was seen ten or more times. The chain couples TRBV5-1 to TRBJ2-7; D gene ambiguous. Between the trimmed V and J ends, which lost 3 bases and 1 base, there was a span of 8 bases. The germline CDR1 and CDR2 sequences are SGHRS and YFSETQ. The CDR3 extends over 13 amino acids. CDR3 residues: CASSSLSSYEQYF. The CDR3 region has the DNA TGCGCCAGCAGCTCCCTCTCATCCTACGAGCAGTACTTC.

This clonotype came up a few times. The chain uses TRBV27 and TRBJ1-6, with 7 bases lining up with TRBD1. Trimming at V came to 3 bases and at J to 4 bases, leaving 6 bases not matched to a gene. The CDR3 is 16 residues long. The germline V gene has CDR1 MNHEY and CDR2 SMNVEV (reference sequence). In DNA, the CDR3 is TGTGCCAGCAGTTTCACAGGGGCGACTTATAATTCACCCCTCCACTTT. This gives the protein CASSFTGATYNSPLHF.

V is TRBV29-1 and J is TRBJ2-7; 9 positions agree with TRBD1. CDR1 is SQVTM, CDR2 ANQGSEA, per germline. This CDR3 is built from 14 residues. After removal of 3 bases from V and 3 bases from J, the junction contained 6 bases not matched to a gene. The CDR3 DNA follows: TGCAGCGTTGAGGGGACAGGGACGAACTACGAGCAGTACTTC. Encoded protein: CSVEGTGTNYEQYF.

The sample holds many counts of this clonotype. The chain carries TRBV5-1 and TRBJ2-1, with TRBD1 identical over 7 bases. Looked up from germline, CDR1 is SGHRS and CDR2 is YFSETQ. The CDR3 has 15 residues. Trimming at V came to 0 bases and at J to 3 bases, leaving 3 bases not matched to a gene. Here the CDR3 DNA reads TGCGCCAGCAGCTTGGAGACAGGGAACTACAATGAGCAGTTCTTC. It translates to CASSLETGNYNEQFF. The full variable domain, its missing parts supplied by reference TRBV5-1 and TRBJ2-1, is KAGVTQTPRYLIKTRGQQVTLSCSPISGHRSVSWYQQTPGQGLQFLFEYFSETQRNKGNFPGRFSGRQFSNSRSEMNVSTLELGDSALYLCASSLETGNYNEQFFGPGTRLTVL.

There are a few counts of this clonotype. The chain employs TRBV18 and TRBJ1-5; D gene ambiguous. V lost 3 bases, J lost 5 bases, and 8 bases lay in between. The germline V gene encodes CDR1 KGHSH and CDR2 LQKENI. There are 13 residues in the CDR3. The CDR3 reads CASSPAADQPQHF. The DNA for the CDR3 is TGTGCCAGCTCACCGGCAGCAGATCAGCCCCAGCATTTT.

Only a few counts were recorded for this clonotype. This rearrangement joins TRBV9 to TRBJ2-5; tentatively, D is TRBD1 (6 bases). Trimming left V 2 bases short and J 5 bases short, with 10 bases between. The germline CDR1 and CDR2 sequences are SGDLS and YYNGEE. The CDR3 spans 13 residues. CDR3 loop: CASSVQGMETQYF. The CDR3 DNA reads TGTGCCAGCAGCGTCCAGGGGATGGAGACCCAGTACTTC.

This rearrangement joins TRBV27 to TRBJ1-1; weak D call: TRBD1 (5 bases). Germline CDR1 MNHEY, CDR2 SMNVEV (reference sequence). Trimming removed 5 bases at V and 8 bases at J, with 18 bases between. The CDR3 sequence is 14 residues long. CDR3 amino acids: CASSDQGGRTEAFF. CDR3 bases: TGTGCCAGCAGTGATCAGGGAGGACGAACCGAAGCTTTCTTT.

In this sample, this clonotype turned up a few times. This chain links TRBV4-3 with TRBJ2-1; D is unclear. This CDR3 has 16 amino acids. The V gene lost 4 bases and the J gene lost 0 bases, with 13 bases spanning the gap. Germline loops: CDR1 LGHNA, CDR2 YSLEER. CDR3 DNA sequence: TGCGCCAGCAGCCGTTTGACCGAGAGCTCCTACAATGAGCAGTTCTTC. Translation gives CASSRLTESSYNEQFF.

This clonotype has just a few counts. The J gene is TRBJ2-3, the V gene TRBV7-2; tentatively, D is TRBD2 (5 bases). V was shortened by 3 bases and J by 0 bases, with 10 bases between the two germline ends. The germline V gene encodes CDR1 SGHTA and CDR2 FQGNSA. CDR3 length: 15 residues. CDR3 bases: TGTGCCAGCAGCTTGGACTTAGTGAGCACAGATACGCAGTATTTT. This codes for CASSLDLVSTDTQYF.

This clonotype was observed a few times. The chain has TRBV7-8 and TRBJ2-3; D is ambiguous. CDR1 is SGHVS and CDR2 is FQNEAQ in the germline V gene. The length of the CDR3 is 14 residues. V lost 2 bases to trimming and J lost 5 bases, with 11 bases between them. For the CDR3, the DNA is TGTGCCAGCAGCTTACTGTGGCGGAGAGATACGCAGTATTTT. Translation: CASSLLWRRDTQYF.

This clonotype turned up a few times. The chain carries TRBV20-1 and TRBJ2-3; 9 positions agree with TRBD2. CDR1 is DFQATT and CDR2 is SNEGSKA in the germline V gene (reference sequence). J was trimmed by 5 bases and V by 0 bases; bases with no gene match: 3. The CDR3 has 14 residues. CDR3 in amino acids: CSARDYSGGDTQYF. In DNA, the CDR3 is TGCAGTGCTAGAGATTATAGCGGGGGAGATACGCAGTATTTT.

The rearrangement joins TRBV7-2 to TRBJ1-2; D gene uncertain. Germline V CDR1 and CDR2: SGHTA, FQGNSA. The CDR3 loop spans 13 amino acids. Trimming removed 5 bases at V and 7 bases at J, with 14 bases between. In nucleotides, the CDR3 is TGTGCCAGCAGCCCCGCTATGGAGGTTGGCTACACCTTC. Translation: CASSPAMEVGYTF.

The chain carries TRBV11-2 and TRBJ1-6, with D uncertain. The CDR3 is 13 amino acids. CDR1 and CDR2 (germline): SGHAT, FQNNGV. The germline V and J ends were trimmed by 0 bases and 8 bases, with 5 bases remaining between them. This CDR3 is CASSLDRYSPLHF. The CDR3 bases are TGTGCCAGCAGCTTAGATCGGTATTCACCCCTCCACTTT.

The rearrangement joins TRBV7-2 to TRBJ2-5; the D call may be TRBD1 or TRBD2 (6 bases each). The germline V gene has CDR1 SGHTA and CDR2 FQGNSA. V dropped 5 bases and J dropped 3 bases, with 16 bases sitting between them. The CDR3 consists of 15 residues. DNA of the CDR3: TGTGCCAGCAGCGTCGGATGGGGGGCTGAAGAGACCCAGTACTTC. Amino acids: CASSVGWGAEETQYF.

This chain connects TRBV12-3 or TRBV12-4 to TRBJ1-6; D is unresolved. V lost 0 bases and J lost 8, with 8 bases in between. This CDR3 spans 14 amino acids. In DNA, the CDR3 is TGTGCCAGCAGTTTAGCGCTTAAGTATTCACCCCTCCACTTT. It is translated as CASSLALKYSPLHF.

The genes are TRBV7-9 and TRBJ2-6, with D perhaps TRBD1 (6 bases). Germline-derived CDR1 and CDR2 are SEHNR and FQNEAQ (reference sequence). The germline V and J ends were trimmed by 3 bases and 0 bases, with 12 bases remaining between them. This CDR3 has 17 amino acids. CDR3: CASSLRQGTSGANVLTF. The CDR3 DNA reads TGTGCCAGCAGCTTGAGGCAGGGGACCTCTGGGGCCAACGTCCTGACTTTC.

This chain uses TRBV7-2 with TRBJ1-2; D uncertain. The germline CDR1 and CDR2 sequences are SGHTA and FQGNSA. Deletions cut 5 bases from V and 7 bases from J, with 14 bases between. CDR3 length: 13 residues. This CDR3 is CASSPELMSGYTF. CDR3 in DNA: TGTGCCAGCAGCCCAGAGTTAATGAGTGGCTACACCTTC.

The table lists this clonotype with a few counts. The chain is built from TRBV5-1 and TRBJ2-7; the match to TRBD2 covers 8 bases. From germline, CDR1 is SGHRS and CDR2 YFSETQ. V dropped 0 bases and J dropped 2; count of bases not matched to a gene: 10. This CDR3 spans 17 amino acids. Here the CDR3 reads CASSLDPGLGTTYEQYV. As DNA, the CDR3 is TGCGCCAGCAGCTTGGATCCGGGACTAGGCACAACCTACGAGCAGTACGTC.

Many counts were recorded for this clonotype. The chain has TRBV12-3 or TRBV12-4 and TRBJ1-1; D may be TRBD1 (6 bases). This CDR3 contains 12 residues. V was cut by 6 bases and J by 3 bases, with 8 bases left in between. Written as DNA, the CDR3 is TGTGCCAGCAGGTACAGGGACACTGAAGCTTTCTTT. Its protein product is CASRYRDTEAFF.

V and J are TRBV10-3 and TRBJ1-3; possibly TRBD1 for D (5 bases). Trimming removed 6 bases at V and 10 bases at J, with 25 bases between. Germline values: CDR1 ENHRY, CDR2 SYGVKD. This CDR3 region has 16 residues. For the CDR3, the DNA is TGTGCCATCAGACCTAGACAGCGGCTCGCGGTCGGGACCATATATTTT. Amino acid sequence: CAIRPRQRLAVGTIYF.

The chain links TRBV4-3 to TRBJ2-3; 7 positions match TRBD2. CDR3 size: 15 residues. From germline, CDR1 is LGHNA and CDR2 YSLEER. After removal of 2 bases from V and 1 base from J, the junction contained 3 bases not matched to a gene. The CDR3 DNA reads TGCGCCAGCAGCCAATCCCGGGGGGGCACAGATACGCAGTATTTT. Residues: CASSQSRGGTDTQYF.

This clonotype has at least ten counts. J is TRBJ2-3 and V is TRBV4-1; 7 bases align to TRBD1. J was trimmed by 4 bases and V by 4 bases; bases with no gene match: 8. This CDR3 is built from 15 residues. CDR1 MGHRA and CDR2 YSYEKL come from the germline V gene. CDR3 protein: CASSRPGTVSDTQYF. CDR3 in DNA: TGCGCCAGCAGCCGTCCCGGGACAGTTTCAGATACGCAGTATTTT.

This clonotype was counted ten times or more. One junction end does not reproduce the germline sequence, and a read error may be involved. V usage is TRBV7-2 and J usage is TRBJ1-2; 7 bases fit TRBD1. Germline lookup yields CDR1 SGHTA and CDR2 FQGNSA. This CDR3 comprises 13 residues. This CDR3 is CASSPQGNYGYTF. Written as DNA, the CDR3 is TGCGCCAGCAGCCCACAGGGGAACTATGGCTACACCTTC. Supplemented by reference TRBV7-2 and TRBJ1-2, the full variable domain reads GAGVSQSPSNKVTEKGKDVELRCDPISGHTALYWYRQSLGQGLEFLIYFQGNSAPDKSGLPSDRFSAERTGGSVSTLTIQRTQQEDSAVYLCASSPQGNYGYTFGSGTRLTVV.

V is TRBV15 and J is TRBJ1-5; D is unclear. Looked up from germline, CDR1 is LNHNV and CDR2 is YYDKDF (reference sequence). Trimming pared 2 bases from V and 5 bases from J, leaving 10 bases between. This CDR3 comprises 14 residues. Written as DNA, the CDR3 is TGTGCCACCAGCAGATCATCCTTGGATCAGCCCCAGCATTTT. Its translation is CATSRSSLDQPQHF.

A few counts support this clonotype. The V call is TRBV20-1, the J call TRBJ1-3; a weak D match, TRBD1 (5 bases). Germline V lookup: CDR1 DFQATT, CDR2 SNEGSKA (reference sequence). V was pared by 3 bases and J by 6 bases, with 12 bases between. This CDR3 spans 13 amino acids. The chain's CDR3 is CSARSGLENTIYF. DNA for the CDR3: TGCAGTGCTAGGTCGGGGCTTGAAAACACCATATATTTT.

The chain links TRBV11-2 to TRBJ2-2; 10 bases map to TRBD2. The CDR3 consists of 17 residues. Germline CDR1 and CDR2: SGHAT and FQNNGV. After removal of 6 bases from V and 10 bases from J, the junction contained 17 bases not matched to a gene. CDR3 bases: TGTGCCAGCAGTAGGGGTGGTATGGCTAGCGGGGGCGAGGAGCTGTTTTTT. Its protein is CASSRGGMASGGEELFF.

This clonotype was observed a few times. The gene calls are TRBV20-1 and TRBJ2-5; D remains unclear. Trimming took off 0 bases at V and 0 bases at J, with 8 bases between the two ends. The CDR3 is 14 amino acids. The germline CDR1 and CDR2 sequences are DFQATT and SNEGSKA (reference sequence). This CDR3 is CSAREGLHQETQYF. CDR3 DNA sequence: TGCAGTGCTAGAGAGGGTCTCCACCAAGAGACCCAGTACTTC.

In its sample, this clonotype was seen a few times. CDR3 nucleotide sequence: TGTGCCAGCGTGTGGGGGGCTAGCAATCAGCCCCAGCATTTT. This sequence encodes CASVWGASNQPQHF. The V call is TRBV6-6, the J call TRBJ1-5, with a tentative D call TRBD1 (6 bases). CDR1 is MNHNY, CDR2 SVGAGI, per germline (reference sequence). The V end lost 8 bases, the J end lost 0 bases, and 11 bases lay between the germline ends. This CDR3 region has 14 residues.